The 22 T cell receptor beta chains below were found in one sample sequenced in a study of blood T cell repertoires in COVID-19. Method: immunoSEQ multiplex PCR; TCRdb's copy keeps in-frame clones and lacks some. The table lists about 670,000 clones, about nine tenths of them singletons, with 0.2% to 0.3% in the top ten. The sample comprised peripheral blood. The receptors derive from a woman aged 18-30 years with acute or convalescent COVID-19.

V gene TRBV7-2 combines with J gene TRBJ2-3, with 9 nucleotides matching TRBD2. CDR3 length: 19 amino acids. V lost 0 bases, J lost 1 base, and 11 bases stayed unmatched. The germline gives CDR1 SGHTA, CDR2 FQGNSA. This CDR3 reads CASSLASAGGPGGTDTQYF. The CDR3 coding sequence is TGTGCCAGCAGCTTAGCGTCGGCGGGGGGGCCGGGGGGCACAGATACGCAGTATTTT.

The CDR3 spells CATLDRAGHGYTF. The CDR3 region has the DNA TGTGCCACCCTGGACAGGGCCGGTCATGGCTACACCTTC. V and J are TRBV24-1 and TRBJ1-2; 8 bases map to TRBD1. Unmatched junction bases numbered 8, after V lost 9 bases and J lost 6 bases. This CDR3 spans 13 amino acids. The germline V gene encodes CDR1 KGHDR and CDR2 SFDVKD.

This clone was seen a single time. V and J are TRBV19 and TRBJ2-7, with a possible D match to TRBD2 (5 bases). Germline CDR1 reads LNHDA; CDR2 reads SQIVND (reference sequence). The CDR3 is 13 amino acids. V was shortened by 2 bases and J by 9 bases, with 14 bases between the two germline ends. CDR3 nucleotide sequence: TGTGCCAGTAGTATAAACAACAGCGGCGGGCAGTACTTC. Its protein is CASSINNSGGQYF. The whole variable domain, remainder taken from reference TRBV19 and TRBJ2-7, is DGGITQSPKYLFRKEGQNVTLSCEQNLNHDAMYWYRQDPGQGLRLIYYSQIVNDFQKGDIAEGYSVSREKKESFPLTVTSAQKNPTAFYLCASSINNSGGQYFGPGTRLTVT.

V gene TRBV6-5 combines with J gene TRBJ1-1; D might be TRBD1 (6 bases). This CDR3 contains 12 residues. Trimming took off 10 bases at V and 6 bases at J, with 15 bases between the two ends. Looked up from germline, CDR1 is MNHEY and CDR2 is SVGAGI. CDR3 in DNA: TGTGCCACCTCGGACAGACCGGCTGAAGCTTTCTTT. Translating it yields CATSDRPAEAFF.

CDR3 residues: CASRISTAAYEQYF. The CDR3 nucleotides are TGTGCCAGTAGGATTTCGACGGCGGCGTACGAGCAGTACTTC. The chain recombines TRBV19 with TRBJ2-7; D is unresolved. The CDR3 extends over 14 amino acids. The germline CDR1 and CDR2 sequences are LNHDA and SQIVND (reference sequence). Trimming removed 6 bases at V and 4 bases at J, with 16 bases between.

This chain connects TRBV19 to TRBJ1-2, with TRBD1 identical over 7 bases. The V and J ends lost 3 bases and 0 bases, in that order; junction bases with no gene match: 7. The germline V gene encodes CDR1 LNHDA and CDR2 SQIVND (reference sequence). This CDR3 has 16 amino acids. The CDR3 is CASSIRGQSSNYGYTF. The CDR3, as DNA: TGTGCCAGTAGTATTCGGGGACAGTCTTCTAACTATGGCTACACCTTC.

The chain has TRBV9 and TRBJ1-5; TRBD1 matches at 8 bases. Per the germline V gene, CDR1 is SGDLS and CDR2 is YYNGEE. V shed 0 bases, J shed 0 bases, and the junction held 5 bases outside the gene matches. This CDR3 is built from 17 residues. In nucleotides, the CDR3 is TGTGCCAGCAGCGTAGGGGGACAGGTAAATAGCAATCAGCCCCAGCATTTT. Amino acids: CASSVGGQVNSNQPQHF.

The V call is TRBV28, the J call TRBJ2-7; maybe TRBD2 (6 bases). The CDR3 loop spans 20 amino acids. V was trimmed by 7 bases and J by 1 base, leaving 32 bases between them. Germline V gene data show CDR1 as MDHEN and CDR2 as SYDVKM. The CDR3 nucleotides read TGTGCCAGCACGGGGAGGTTTATTATTGACCCCGGGGGAGCGTCCTACGAGCAGTACTTC. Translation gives CASTGRFIIDPGGASYEQYF. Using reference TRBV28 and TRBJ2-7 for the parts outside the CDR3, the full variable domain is DVKVTQSSRYLVKRTGEKVFLECVQDMDHENMFWYRQDPGLGLRLIYFSYDVKMKEKGDIPEGYSVSREKKERFSLILESASTNQTSMYLCASTGRFIIDPGGASYEQYFGPGTRLTVT.

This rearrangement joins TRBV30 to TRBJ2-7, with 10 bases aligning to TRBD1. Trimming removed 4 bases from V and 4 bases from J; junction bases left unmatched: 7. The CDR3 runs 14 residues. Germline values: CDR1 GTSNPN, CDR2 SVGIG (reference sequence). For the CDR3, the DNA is TGTGCCTGGACCGCGGACAGGGGGGATTACGAGCAGTACTTC. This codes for CAWTADRGDYEQYF.

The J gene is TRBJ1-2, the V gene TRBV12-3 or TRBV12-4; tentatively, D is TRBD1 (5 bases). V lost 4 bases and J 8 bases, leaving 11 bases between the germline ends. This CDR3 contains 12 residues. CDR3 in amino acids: CASSSAGWGYTF. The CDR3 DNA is TGTGCCAGCAGTTCCGCAGGGTGGGGCTACACCTTC.

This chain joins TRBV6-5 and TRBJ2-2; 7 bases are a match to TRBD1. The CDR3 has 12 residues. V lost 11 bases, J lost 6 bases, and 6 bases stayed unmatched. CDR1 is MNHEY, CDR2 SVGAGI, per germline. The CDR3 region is CAFLGGSGELFF. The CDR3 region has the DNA TGTGCCTTTCTAGGGGGCTCCGGGGAGCTGTTTTTT.

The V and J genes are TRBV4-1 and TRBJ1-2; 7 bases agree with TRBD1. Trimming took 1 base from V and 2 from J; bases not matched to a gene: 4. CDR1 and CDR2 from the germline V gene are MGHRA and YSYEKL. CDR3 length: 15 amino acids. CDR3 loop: CASSQADRTNYGYTF. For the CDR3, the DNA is TGCGCCAGCAGCCAAGCGGACAGGACGAACTATGGCTACACCTTC.

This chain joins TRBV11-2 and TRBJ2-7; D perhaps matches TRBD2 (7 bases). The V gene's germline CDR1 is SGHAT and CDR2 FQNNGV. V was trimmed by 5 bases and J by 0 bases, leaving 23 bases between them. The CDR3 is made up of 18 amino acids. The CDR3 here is CASSPGGRDGRSSYEQYF. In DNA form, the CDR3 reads TGTGCCAGCAGCCCCGGGGGGCGAGATGGCCGGAGCTCCTACGAGCAGTACTTC.

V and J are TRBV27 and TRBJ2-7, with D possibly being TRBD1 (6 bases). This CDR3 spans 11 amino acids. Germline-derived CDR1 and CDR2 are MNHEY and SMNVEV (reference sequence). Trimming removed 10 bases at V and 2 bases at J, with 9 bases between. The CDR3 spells CATQGPYEQYF. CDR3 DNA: TGTGCCACCCAGGGGCCCTACGAGCAGTACTTC.

The CDR3 spells CASSSLAESPYEQYF. CDR3 coding DNA: TGTGCCAGCAGCTCCCTAGCGGAATCCCCCTACGAGCAGTACTTC. V is TRBV3-1 (or the pseudogene TRBV3-2) and J is TRBJ2-7, with 7 positions matching TRBD2. The V and J ends lost 5 bases and 2 bases, in that order; junction bases with no gene match: 9. CDR1 is LGHDT and CDR2 is YNNKEL in the germline V gene (reference sequence). The length of the CDR3 is 15 residues.

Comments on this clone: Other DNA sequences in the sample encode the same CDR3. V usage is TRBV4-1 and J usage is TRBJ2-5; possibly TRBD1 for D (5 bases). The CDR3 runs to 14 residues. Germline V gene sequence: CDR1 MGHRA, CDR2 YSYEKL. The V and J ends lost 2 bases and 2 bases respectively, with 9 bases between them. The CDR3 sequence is CASSQPTVQETQYF. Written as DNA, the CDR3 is TGCGCCAGCAGCCAACCGACAGTTCAAGAGACCCAGTACTTC.

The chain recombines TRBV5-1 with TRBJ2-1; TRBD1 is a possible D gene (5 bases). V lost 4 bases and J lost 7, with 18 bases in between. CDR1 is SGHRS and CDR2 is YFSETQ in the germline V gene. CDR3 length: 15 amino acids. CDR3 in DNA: TGCGCCAGCAGCCTCCGACAGTGGCTGGGGAATGAGCAGTTCTTC. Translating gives CASSLRQWLGNEQFF.

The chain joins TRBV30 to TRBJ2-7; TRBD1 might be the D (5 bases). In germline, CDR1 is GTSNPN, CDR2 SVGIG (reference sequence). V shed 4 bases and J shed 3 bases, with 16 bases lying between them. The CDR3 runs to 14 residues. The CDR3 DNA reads TGTGCCTGGAAGAAAGACAGACACCACTACGAGCAGTACTTC. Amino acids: CAWKKDRHHYEQYF.

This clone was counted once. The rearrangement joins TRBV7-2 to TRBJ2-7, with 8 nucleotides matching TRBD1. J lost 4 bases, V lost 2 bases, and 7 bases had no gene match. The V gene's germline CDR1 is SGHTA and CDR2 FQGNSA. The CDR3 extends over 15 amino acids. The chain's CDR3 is CASSLSSQGAYEQYF. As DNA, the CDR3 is TGTGCCAGCAGCTTAAGTTCTCAGGGGGCATACGAGCAGTACTTC.

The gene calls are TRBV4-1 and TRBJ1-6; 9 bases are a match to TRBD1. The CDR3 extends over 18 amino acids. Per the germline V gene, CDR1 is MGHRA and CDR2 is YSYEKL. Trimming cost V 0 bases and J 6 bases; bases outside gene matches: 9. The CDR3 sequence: CASSQDFVRTGANSPLHF. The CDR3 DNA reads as TGCGCCAGCAGCCAAGATTTTGTCCGGACAGGGGCTAATTCACCCCTCCACTTT.

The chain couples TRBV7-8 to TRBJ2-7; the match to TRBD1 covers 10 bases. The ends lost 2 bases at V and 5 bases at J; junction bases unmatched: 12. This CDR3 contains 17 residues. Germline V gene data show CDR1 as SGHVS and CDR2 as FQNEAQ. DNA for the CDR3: TGTGCCAGCAGCTTAAAAGGGACAGGGGCTATCTTACACGAGCAGTACTTC. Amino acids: CASSLKGTGAILHEQYF. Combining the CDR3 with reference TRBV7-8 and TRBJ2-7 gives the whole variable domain GAGVSQSPRYKVAKRGQDVALRCDPISGHVSLFWYQQALGQGPEFLTYFQNEAQLDKSGLPSDRFFAERPEGSVSTLKIQRTQQEDSAVYLCASSLKGTGAILHEQYFGPGTRLTVT.

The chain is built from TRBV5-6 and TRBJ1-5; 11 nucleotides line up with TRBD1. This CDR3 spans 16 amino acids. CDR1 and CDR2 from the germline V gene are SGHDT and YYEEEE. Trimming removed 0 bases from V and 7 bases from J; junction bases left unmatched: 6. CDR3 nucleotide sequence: TGTGCCAGCAGCTTGGTCCGGGACAGGGGGGAACAGCCCCAGCATTTT. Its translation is CASSLVRDRGEQPQHF.